What follows is one T cell receptor (beta chain) and its context. This CDR3 has 15 residues. Germline loops: CDR1 MNHEY, CDR2 SVGAGI. Trimming stripped 2 bases from V and 0 bases from J, with 10 bases between. This record belongs to a study of OX40 agonist ivuxolimab in advanced cancers. Looking at the study overall: The group had a mean age of around 60 years, ranged from 23 to 79, and was 75% to 85% male.

TCRdb keeps only in-frame clones here, not all; method: immunoSEQ multiplex PCR. The sample holds some 50,000 clones, roughly 93% seen once. The receptor's source is an adult with an advanced solid tumor such as melanoma, head and neck, liver or kidney cancer. The rearrangement joins TRBV6-5 to TRBJ1-1; D is unclear. Specimen: CD4+ or CD8+ T cells sorted from blood, collected in a trial of the OX40 agonist ivuxolimab. This CDR3 reads CASSYITAMNTEAFF. The CDR3 nucleotides read TGTGCCAGCAGTTACATAACGGCAATGAACACTGAAGCTTTCTTT.